A single sample gave rise to the 29 T cell receptor beta chains below, sequenced in a study of OX40 agonist ivuxolimab in advanced cancers. The protocol used for the library was the immunoSEQ multiplex PCR assay. In its TCRdb copy, this immuneACCESS table keeps in-frame sequences only and misses some clones. Where compared with another copy, unresolved V genes explain less than half of these, and the others have no known cause. The sample includes more than 70,000 clones, with approximately 91% observed a single time. 0.33% of the sample rests with the top ten. The specimen was CD4+ or CD8+ T cells sorted from blood, collected in a trial of the OX40 agonist ivuxolimab. These receptor sequences come from an adult with an advanced solid tumor such as melanoma, head and neck, liver or kidney cancer.

This clone appeared a single time. The chain carries TRBV19 and TRBJ2-1, with 12 positions matching TRBD2. The V gene end was trimmed by 9 bases and the J gene end by 0 bases; junction bases not matched to a gene: 6. This CDR3 is built from 16 residues. Germline CDR1 LNHDA, CDR2 SQIVND (reference sequence). In DNA form, the CDR3 reads TGTGCCAGCCGAACTAGCGGGAGGAGCTCCTACAATGAGCAGTTCTTC. Its protein is CASRTSGRSSYNEQFF. The variable domain in full, with the rest retrieved from reference TRBV19 and TRBJ2-1, is DGGITQSPKYLFRKEGQNVTLSCEQNLNHDAMYWYRQDPGQGLRLIYYSQIVNDFQKGDIAEGYSVSREKKESFPLTVTSAQKNPTAFYLCASRTSGRSSYNEQFFGPGTRLTVL.

This chain joins TRBV5-1 and TRBJ2-7; tentative D call: TRBD1 (5 bases). CDR3 length equals 12 residues. CDR1 and CDR2 (germline): SGHRS, YFSETQ. V lost 5 bases, J lost 3 bases, and 9 bases lay in between. CDR3 nucleotides: TGCGCCAGCAGACGTGACAGCTACGAGCAGTACTTC. Residues: CASRRDSYEQYF.

The gene calls are TRBV7-9 and TRBJ1-3; no definite D call. Germline loops: CDR1 SEHNR, CDR2 FQNEAQ (reference sequence). This CDR3 has 16 residues. Trimming took 2 bases from V and 0 from J, leaving 11 bases between them. The CDR3 bases are TGTGCCAGCAGCTTATCGGGCAAGAGCTCTGGAAACACCATATATTTT. Amino acid sequence: CASSLSGKSSGNTIYF.

The chain uses TRBV18 and TRBJ1-1; D not resolved. The CDR3 runs 13 residues. V gave up 4 bases and J gave up 2 bases, with 8 bases separating them. CDR1 KGHSH and CDR2 LQKENI come from the germline V gene. The CDR3 nucleotides read TGTGCCAGCTCACGGACCTCCAACACTGAAGCTTTCTTT. Its translation: CASSRTSNTEAFF.

This chain connects TRBV18 to TRBJ1-1, with 9 bases that match TRBD1. The V segment lost 3 bases and the J segment 9 bases; nucleotides outside the gene matches: 5. Germline V lookup: CDR1 KGHSH, CDR2 LQKENI. The CDR3 extends over 13 amino acids. As DNA, the CDR3 is TGTGCCAGCTCACCCGGGACAGGGCTCCAAGCTTTCTTT. Its translation: CASSPGTGLQAFF.

The chain joins TRBV25-1 to TRBJ2-5; 9 nucleotides agree with TRBD2. Germline V gene sequence: CDR1 MGHDK, CDR2 SYGVNS. The J segment lost 4 bases and the V segment lost 2 bases, leaving 8 bases of the junction unmatched. CDR3 size: 16 residues. For the CDR3, the DNA is TGTGCCAGCAGTGAAGGAATTAGCGGGAGCAGAGAGACCCAGTACTTC. This encodes CASSEGISGSRETQYF.

The chain couples TRBV7-6 to TRBJ2-6, with 7 nucleotides matching TRBD1. The length of the CDR3 is 17 residues. V trimming: 4 bases; J trimming: 0 bases; junction bases outside the gene matches: 6. The germline CDR1 and CDR2 sequences are SGHVS and FNYEAQ. CDR3 DNA: TGTGCCAGCAGCTATTTTACAGGGGCCTCTGGGGCCAACGTCCTGACTTTC. Encoded protein: CASSYFTGASGANVLTF.

V is TRBV2 and J is TRBJ2-7; 9 bases are shared with TRBD1. The CDR3 consists of 15 residues. J lost 2 bases, V lost 8 bases, and 10 bases had no gene match. From germline, CDR1 is SNHLY and CDR2 FYNNEI. The CDR3: CASGFSGQGAYEQYF. The CDR3 nucleotides are TGTGCCAGCGGGTTTTCGGGACAGGGCGCCTACGAGCAGTACTTC. Full variable domain (missing parts from reference TRBV2 and TRBJ2-7): EPEVTQTPSHQVTQMGQEVILRCVPISNHLYFYWYRQILGQKVEFLVSFYNNEISEKSEIFDDQFSVERPDGSNFTLKIRSTKLEDSAMYFCASGFSGQGAYEQYFGPGTRLTVT.

The CDR3 sequence: CASSPDGDTQYF. CDR3 nucleotide sequence: TGTGCCAGCTCCCCCGATGGGGATACGCAGTATTTT. This rearrangement joins TRBV18 to TRBJ2-3; D gene unclear. CDR1 KGHSH and CDR2 LQKENI come from the germline V gene. Trimming removed 6 bases from V and 6 bases from J, with 10 bases in between. The CDR3 is 12 residues long.

The rearrangement links TRBV6-5 to TRBJ2-7; 8 bases map to TRBD1. The length of the CDR3 is 16 residues. V shed 2 bases and J 3 bases; nucleotides not matched to a gene: 9. Germline CDR1 MNHEY, CDR2 SVGAGI. The DNA for the CDR3 is TGTGCCAGCAGTTACGCTACCACCGGGACAGGCTACGAGCAGTACTTC. Translating it yields CASSYATTGTGYEQYF.

With respect to this clone: Additional DNA sequences in this sample encode the identical CDR3. The V gene is TRBV7-3, the J gene TRBJ2-5; TRBD2 is a possible D gene (6 bases). Trimming took off 4 bases at V and 5 bases at J, with 11 bases between the two ends. This CDR3 has 13 residues. Germline-derived CDR1 and CDR2 are SGHTA and FQGTGA. CDR3 bases: TGTGCCAGCAGCTCGAATCGGGGGGAGACCCAGTACTTC. This translates into CASSSNRGETQYF.

The chain couples TRBV7-2 to TRBJ2-1; 11 bases agree with TRBD1. This CDR3 is built from 16 residues. V shed 4 bases, J shed 6 bases, and the junction held 8 bases outside the gene matches. Germline-derived CDR1 and CDR2 are SGHTA and FQGNSA. CDR3 sequence: CASSSLRTGGLNEQFF. The CDR3, as DNA: TGTGCCAGCAGCTCCCTCCGGACAGGGGGCCTCAATGAGCAGTTCTTC.

This clone was observed once. The V and J genes are TRBV5-6 and TRBJ2-7; 9 bases align to TRBD1. The CDR3 sequence is 13 residues long. Germline loops: CDR1 SGHDT, CDR2 YYEEEE. The V and J ends lost 5 bases and 4 bases, in that order; junction bases with no gene match: 4. The CDR3 spells CASRGTGRYEQYF. The CDR3, as DNA: TGTGCCAGCAGGGGGACAGGGCGGTACGAGCAGTACTTC. The whole variable domain, remainder taken from reference TRBV5-6 and TRBJ2-7, is DAGVTQSPTHLIKTRGQQVTLRCSPKSGHDTVSWYQQALGQGPQFIFQYYEEEERQRGNFPDRFSGHQFPNYSSELNVNALLLGDSALYLCASRGTGRYEQYFGPGTRLTVT.

About this clone: Compared with germline, one end of the junction differs, possibly owing to a read error. This chain links TRBV5-1 with TRBJ2-1; TRBD2 agrees at 9 bases. This CDR3 comprises 15 residues. Looked up from germline, CDR1 is SGHRS and CDR2 is YFSETQ. DNA for the CDR3: TGTGCCAGCAGGAGACGCGGGACTAGCTTCCATGAGCAGTTCTTC. It translates to CASRRRGTSFHEQFF.

This clone was seen more than once but under ten times. This chain links TRBV6-4 with TRBJ2-3; 7 bases are a match to TRBD2. Losses at the gene ends were 4 bases for V and 4 bases for J; bases not matched to a gene: 2. Germline lookup yields CDR1 MRHNA and CDR2 SNTAGT. The CDR3 runs to 13 residues. The CDR3 DNA reads TGTGCCAGCAGTGTGGCGGGGGCAGATACGCAGTATTTT. Translated, it gives CASSVAGADTQYF.

This sequence joins TRBV19 and TRBJ2-7; 12 bases map to TRBD2. Losses at the gene ends were 8 bases for V and 2 bases for J; bases not matched to a gene: 7. CDR1 LNHDA and CDR2 SQIVND come from the germline V gene (reference sequence). The CDR3 is 15 amino acids. The CDR3 loop is CASQRLAGGPYEQYF. The CDR3 nucleotides read TGTGCCAGTCAGCGCCTAGCGGGAGGGCCCTACGAGCAGTACTTC.

The chain links TRBV7-9 to TRBJ2-3; 7 nucleotides line up with TRBD1. Trimming took 1 base from V and 4 from J; bases not matched to a gene: 8. Germline V gene data show CDR1 as SEHNR and CDR2 as FQNEAQ (reference sequence). This CDR3 spans 16 amino acids. The CDR3 nucleotides are TGTGCCAGCAGCTTAGGAAGGGGGCTTAAGGCAGATACGCAGTATTTT. It translates to CASSLGRGLKADTQYF. Looking up the rest from reference TRBV7-9 and TRBJ2-3 gives the full variable domain: DTGVSQNPRHKITKRGQNVTFRCDPISEHNRLYWYRQTLGQGPEFLTYFQNEAQLEKSRLLSDRFSAERPKGSFSTLEIQRTEQGDSAMYLCASSLGRGLKADTQYFGPGTRLTVL.

The chain employs TRBV9 and TRBJ2-1, with unresolved D. Germline CDR1 is SGDLS and CDR2 is YYNGEE. The CDR3 totals 15 residues. Trimming shortened V by 2 bases and J by 0 bases, and 9 bases separated the two germline ends. The DNA of the CDR3 is TGTGCCAGCAGCGTGACTTGGGGCTCCTACAATGAGCAGTTCTTC. Its protein product is CASSVTWGSYNEQFF.

The rearrangement uses TRBV2 and TRBJ1-2; 7 bases are shared with TRBD1. Germline CDR1 SNHLY, CDR2 FYNNEI. There are 14 residues in the CDR3. J was trimmed by 6 bases and V by 5 bases; bases with no gene match: 9. The CDR3 loop is CASSLTTGLDGYTF. Written as DNA, the CDR3 is TGTGCCAGCAGTCTAACGACAGGGTTGGATGGCTACACCTTC.

The V call is TRBV28, the J call TRBJ2-3; no reliable D call. CDR3 length: 12 residues. Trimming stripped 6 bases from V and 3 bases from J, with 7 bases between. The germline V gene has CDR1 MDHEN and CDR2 SYDVKM. The CDR3 sequence is CASRTPTDTQYF. CDR3 nucleotide sequence: TGTGCCAGCAGGACCCCGACAGATACGCAGTATTTT.

The chain uses TRBV5-1 and TRBJ1-6, with D possibly being TRBD1 (5 bases). V lost 0 bases, J lost 7 bases, and 11 bases lay in between. The CDR3 is made up of 15 amino acids. CDR1 is SGHRS, CDR2 YFSETQ, per germline. As DNA, the CDR3 is TGCGCCAGCAGCTTGGCCGTGACAGAGAATTCACCCCTCCACTTT. Protein sequence: CASSLAVTENSPLHF.

This chain uses TRBV6-6 with TRBJ2-5; 7 bases line up with TRBD1. Germline V gene lookup returns CDR1 MNHNY and CDR2 SVGAGI (reference sequence). The junction had 6 bases not matched to a gene; V was cut back by 8 bases and J by 3 bases. This CDR3 comprises 13 residues. The CDR3, as DNA: TGTGCCAGCCGACGAGGGACAGAAGAGACCCAGTACTTC. This translates into CASRRGTEETQYF.

This CDR3 is CASSEGPRGLQETQYF. The CDR3, as DNA: TGTGCCAGCAGTGAGGGTCCCAGGGGACTCCAAGAGACCCAGTACTTC. J is TRBJ2-5 and V is TRBV6-1; D may match TRBD1 or TRBD2 (6 bases each). Germline V gene sequence: CDR1 MNHNS, CDR2 SASEGT. This CDR3 has 16 amino acids. V was clipped by 3 bases and J by 1 base, with 15 bases between them.

The chain is built from TRBV6-5 and TRBJ2-7; weak D call: TRBD1 (5 bases). Per the germline V gene, CDR1 is MNHEY and CDR2 is SVGAGI. Deletions cut 4 bases from V and 7 bases from J, with 14 bases between. There are 13 residues in the CDR3. The CDR3 loop reads CASSSSLGAEQYF. The CDR3 coding sequence is TGTGCCAGCAGTTCGTCCCTTGGGGCGGAGCAGTACTTC.

CDR3 nucleotides: TGTGCCAGCAGTGCGGACACGAACACTGAAGCTTTCTTT. Translation gives CASSADTNTEAFF. V usage is TRBV2 and J usage is TRBJ1-1, with a possible D match to TRBD1 (5 bases). Per the germline V gene, CDR1 is SNHLY and CDR2 is FYNNEI. This CDR3 comprises 13 residues. V shed 4 bases and J shed 1 base, with 7 bases lying between them.

The J gene is TRBJ2-1, the V gene TRBV19, with 8 bases aligning to TRBD1. The CDR3 covers 15 residues. The trim removed 0 bases at V and 7 bases at J, leaving 5 bases unmatched. CDR1 is LNHDA and CDR2 is SQIVND in the germline V gene (reference sequence). For the CDR3, the DNA is TGTGCCAGTAGTATAGAGAGACAGGGGTGGAATGAGCAGTTCTTC. Translation gives CASSIERQGWNEQFF.

This clone has only one observation. V is TRBV10-2 and J is TRBJ1-1; TRBD1 is a possible D gene (5 bases). The V gene lost 4 bases and the J gene lost 4 bases, with 10 bases spanning the gap. The CDR3 contains 13 residues. Per germline, CDR1 WSHSY and CDR2 SAAADI. CDR3 loop: CASSGWGRTEAFF. CDR3 coding DNA: TGCGCCAGCAGTGGTTGGGGCCGCACTGAAGCTTTCTTT.

The V gene is TRBV4-2, the J gene TRBJ2-1; TRBD2 agrees at 11 bases. Trimming removed 3 bases from V and 2 bases from J; junction bases left unmatched: 6. The germline V gene has CDR1 LGHNA and CDR2 YNFKEQ. This CDR3 has 17 amino acids. The CDR3: CASSQVAGGSTYNEQFF. The DNA of the CDR3 is TGTGCCAGCAGCCAGGTAGCGGGAGGGAGTACCTACAATGAGCAGTTCTTC.

V gene TRBV2 combines with J gene TRBJ1-5, with unresolved D. V shed 4 bases and J shed 3 bases, with 10 bases lying between them. The CDR3 runs to 14 residues. CDR1 and CDR2 (germline): SNHLY, FYNNEI. The CDR3 region is CASSAEGINQPQHF. For the CDR3, the DNA is TGTGCCAGCAGTGCGGAAGGGATCAATCAGCCCCAGCATTTT.